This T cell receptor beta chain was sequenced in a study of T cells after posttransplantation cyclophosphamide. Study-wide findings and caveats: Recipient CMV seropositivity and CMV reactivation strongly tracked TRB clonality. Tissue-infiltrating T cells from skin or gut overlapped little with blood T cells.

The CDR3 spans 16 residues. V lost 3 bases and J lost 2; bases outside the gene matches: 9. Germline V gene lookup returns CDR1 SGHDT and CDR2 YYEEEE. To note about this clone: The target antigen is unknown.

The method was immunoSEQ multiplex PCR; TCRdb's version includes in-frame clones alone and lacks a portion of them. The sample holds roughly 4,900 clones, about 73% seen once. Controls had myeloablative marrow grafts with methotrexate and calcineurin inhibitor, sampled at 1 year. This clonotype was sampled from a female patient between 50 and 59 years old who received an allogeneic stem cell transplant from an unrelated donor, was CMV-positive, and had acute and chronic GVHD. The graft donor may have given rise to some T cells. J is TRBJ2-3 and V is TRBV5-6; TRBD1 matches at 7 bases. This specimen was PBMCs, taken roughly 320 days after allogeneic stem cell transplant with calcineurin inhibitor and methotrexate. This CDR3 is CASSYRGANPTDTQYF. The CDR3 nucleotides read TGTGCCAGCAGCTACAGGGGCGCCAATCCCACAGATACGCAGTATTTT.